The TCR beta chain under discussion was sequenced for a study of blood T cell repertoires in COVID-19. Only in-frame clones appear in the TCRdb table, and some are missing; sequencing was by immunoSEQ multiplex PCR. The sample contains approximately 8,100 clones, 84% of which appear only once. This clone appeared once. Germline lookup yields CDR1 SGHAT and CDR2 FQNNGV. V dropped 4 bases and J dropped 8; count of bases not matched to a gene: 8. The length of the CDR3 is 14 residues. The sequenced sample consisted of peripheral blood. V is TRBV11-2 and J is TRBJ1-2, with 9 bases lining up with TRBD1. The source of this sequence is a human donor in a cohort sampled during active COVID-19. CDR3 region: CASSSSPGQGGYTF. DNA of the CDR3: TGTGCCAGCAGCTCATCACCGGGACAGGGAGGCTACACCTTC. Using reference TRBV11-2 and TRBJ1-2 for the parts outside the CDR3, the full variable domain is EAGVAQSPRYKIIEKRQSVAFWCNPISGHATLYWYQQILGQGPKLLIQFQNNGVVDDSQLPKDRFSAERLKGVDSTLKIQPAKLEDSAVYLCASSSSPGQGGYTFGSGTRLTVV.